This TCR beta chain appears in the sequencing data of a study of blood T cells in healthy people across ages. Study at large: The capture of about one barcoded beta molecule per two T cells was achieved by template switching. Overall study results and limits: While age rose, TCR beta diversity per million T cells dropped in a roughly linear way.

The CDR3 loop spans 14 amino acids. For this clonotype: No antigen is known for it.

Together with a sample-barcoded 5' primer, a J-beta primer mix was included in a second PCR lasting roughly 6 to 12 cycles. TCRdb processed the 5' RACE reads anew with MiXCR; each CDR3 protein has one entry. Of 1.2 million to 1.5 million distinct CDR3 sequences listed, around 59% are singletons. The study isolated at least 6.5 million PBMCs from each sample. The sample was blood. The rearrangement links TRBV21-1 to TRBJ1-2; the D call of TRBD1 is as the table states it, not checked on the DNA. TRBV21-1 is assigned pseudogene status. This receptor was obtained from a man aged 18-30 years in good health. DNA of the CDR3: TGTGCCAGCAGCAAAGGGACAGGGAAGAATGGCTACACCTTC. This gives the protein CASSKGTGKNGYTF.